The next 15 T cell receptor beta chains were all read from a single sample in a study of graft-versus-host responses after intestinal transplantation. No antigen has been assigned to these receptors. Repertoires were generated with immunoSEQ multiplex PCR, while TCRdb's copy carries only in-frame clones and drops some. The sample consists of around 100,000 clones, roughly 90% of them appearing once. This material consisted of unstimulated CD4+ T cells sorted from spleen or lymph node cells, taken before intestinal transplant. The receptors stem from a human donor who received an intestinal transplant.

The gene calls are TRBV7-7 and TRBJ2-1; 11 bases are shared with TRBD2. The trim removed 5 bases at V and 5 bases at J, leaving 11 bases unmatched. The CDR3 consists of 17 residues. The germline V gene has CDR1 SSHAT and CDR2 FNYEAQ (reference sequence). The CDR3 nucleotides are TGTGCCAGCAGCCCGACTAGCGGGACGGGTTGGGACAATGAGCAGTTCTTC. Translating gives CASSPTSGTGWDNEQFF.

V is TRBV7-7 and J is TRBJ2-7, with a weak D call TRBD2 (5 bases). This CDR3 is built from 15 residues. V lost 5 bases and J 2 bases, leaving 16 bases between the germline ends. Germline CDR1 and CDR2: SSHAT and FNYEAQ (reference sequence). The CDR3: CASSPRIGLPYEQYF. The CDR3, as DNA: TGTGCCAGCAGCCCAAGAATTGGACTTCCCTACGAGCAGTACTTC.

The count of this clone is one. The genes are TRBV12-5 and TRBJ2-1; 9 nucleotides agree with TRBD2. CDR1 is LGHNT and CDR2 is FRNRAP in the germline V gene. V dropped 6 bases and J dropped 4; count of bases not matched to a gene: 4. The CDR3 covers 14 residues. The CDR3 loop is CASGLTSGYNEQFF. The CDR3 DNA reads as TGTGCTAGTGGCCTCACTAGCGGGTACAATGAGCAGTTCTTC. Filled out from reference TRBV12-5 and TRBJ2-1, the complete variable domain reads DARVTQTPRHKVTEMGQEVTMRCQPILGHNTVFWYRQTMMQGLELLAYFRNRAPLDDSGMPKDRFSAEMPDATLATLKIQPSEPRDSAVYFCASGLTSGYNEQFFGPGTRLTVL.

This sequence joins TRBV4-2 and TRBJ2-3; 10 bases map to TRBD2. The CDR3 totals 17 residues. With 0 bases clipped from V and 0 bases from J, the junction kept 3 bases outside the gene matches. The germline V gene has CDR1 LGHNA and CDR2 YNFKEQ. CDR3 coding DNA: TGTGCCAGCAGCCAAGACGGGACTAGCGCTAGCACAGATACGCAGTATTTT. This sequence encodes CASSQDGTSASTDTQYF.

The gene calls are TRBV10-1 and TRBJ2-1; D is possibly TRBD1 (6 bases). V was clipped by 6 bases and J by 5 bases, with 11 bases between them. CDR3 length: 13 residues. Germline V lookup: CDR1 WNHNN, CDR2 SYGVQD (reference sequence). The CDR3 region has the DNA TGCGCCAGCAGCATCAACAGGGACAATGAGCAGTTCTTC. This translates into CASSINRDNEQFF.

This clone has only one observation. The V gene is TRBV18, the J gene TRBJ1-1; D is unclear. CDR1 is KGHSH and CDR2 is LQKENI in the germline V gene. V dropped 3 bases and J dropped 6 bases, with 11 bases sitting between them. The CDR3 has 13 residues. The CDR3 nucleotides are TGTGCCAGCTCACCCCCGCTTTTCTCTGAAGCTTTCTTT. Its translation is CASSPPLFSEAFF. The full variable domain, with the rest looked up from reference TRBV18 and TRBJ1-1, is NAGVMQNPRHLVRRRGQEARLRCSPMKGHSHVYWYRQLPEEGLKFMVYLQKENIIDESGMPKERFSAEFPKEGPSILRIQQVVRGDSAAYFCASSPPLFSEAFFGQGTRLTVV.

The chain is built from TRBV14 and TRBJ1-3, with D uncertain. CDR3 length: 14 residues. Germline V gene lookup returns CDR1 SGHDN and CDR2 FVKESK. V gave up 4 bases and J gave up 4 bases, with 11 bases separating them. The CDR3 DNA reads TGTGCCAGCAGCCTCCAGGTATCCGGAAACACCATATATTTT. Amino acid sequence: CASSLQVSGNTIYF. The full variable domain, rest sourced from reference TRBV14 and TRBJ1-3, is EAGVTQFPSHSVIEKGQTVTLRCDPISGHDNLYWYRRVMGKEIKFLLHFVKESKQDESGMPNNRFLAERTGGTYSTLKVQPAELEDSGVYFCASSLQVSGNTIYFGEGSWLTVV.

This rearrangement joins TRBV1 to TRBJ2-5. TRBV1 is termed a pseudogene. CDR3 length: 12 amino acids. CDR3 region: CTSSLSDGTQYF. CDR3 sequence (DNA): TGCACCAGCAGCCTATCCGATGGGACCCAGTACTTC.

The chain uses TRBV4-1 and TRBJ2-5, with D possibly TRBD1 on 6 matching bases. The J call may be mistaken, given a closer DNA end match to TRBJ2-7. Germline V gene data show CDR1 as MGHRA and CDR2 as YSYEKL. This CDR3 is 15 amino acids long. The CDR3 here is CASSQGPSRGYEQYF. CDR3 DNA: TGCGCCAGCAGCCAAGGGCCTTCCAGGGGCTACGAGCAGTACTTC.

The rearrangement uses TRBV7-9 and TRBJ2-4, with D possibly being TRBD1 or TRBD2 (6 bases each). With 8 bases removed from V and 3 bases from J, the gap between germline ends came to 17 bases. Germline V gene lookup returns CDR1 SEHNR and CDR2 FQNEAQ (reference sequence). This CDR3 spans 15 amino acids. The CDR3 reads CASGGPAADKNIQYF. Written as DNA, the CDR3 is TGTGCCAGCGGGGGGCCAGCGGCAGACAAAAACATTCAGTACTTC.

The CDR3 protein is CASSSQGSFGEKLFF. Written as DNA, the CDR3 is TGTGCCAGCAGCTCACAGGGGAGTTTTGGTGAAAAACTGTTTTTT. This sequence joins TRBV7-9 and TRBJ1-4, with 7 bases matching TRBD1. J was trimmed by 7 bases and V by 4 bases; bases with no gene match: 9. Germline lookup yields CDR1 SEHNR and CDR2 FQNEAQ (reference sequence). The CDR3 covers 15 residues.

This chain links TRBV27 with TRBJ2-2, with D hard to call. The CDR3 covers 11 residues. Germline lookup yields CDR1 MNHEY and CDR2 SMNVEV (reference sequence). V lost 6 bases to trimming and J lost 8 bases, with 7 bases between them. Here the CDR3 reads CASRPEGELFF. The CDR3 region has the DNA TGTGCCAGCAGGCCCGAGGGGGAGCTGTTTTTT.

J is TRBJ2-2 and V is TRBV12-5; TRBD2 agrees at 8 bases. The V gene's germline CDR1 is LGHNT and CDR2 FRNRAP. This CDR3 region has 19 residues. The V gene end was trimmed by 6 bases and the J gene end by 2 bases; junction bases not matched to a gene: 17. CDR3 in amino acids: CASGKATLRGGGNTGELFF. In nucleotides, the CDR3 is TGTGCTAGTGGCAAGGCAACCCTCCGGGGGGGCGGAAACACCGGGGAGCTGTTTTTT. Based on the CDR3 plus reference TRBV12-5 and TRBJ2-2, the full variable domain is DARVTQTPRHKVTEMGQEVTMRCQPILGHNTVFWYRQTMMQGLELLAYFRNRAPLDDSGMPKDRFSAEMPDATLATLKIQPSEPRDSAVYFCASGKATLRGGGNTGELFFGEGSRLTVL.

The V and J genes are TRBV4-2 and TRBJ1-2; TRBD1 is a possible D gene (6 bases). Germline CDR1 is LGHNA and CDR2 is YNFKEQ. Between the trimmed V and J ends, which lost 0 bases and 7 bases, there was a span of 15 bases. CDR3 length equals 15 residues. The CDR3, as DNA: TGTGCCAGCAGCCAAGAGAGGCAGGGGTTAAGTGGCTACACCTTC. It encodes CASSQERQGLSGYTF.

The rearrangement joins TRBV20-1 to TRBJ2-7; 8 positions agree with TRBD1. Germline trimming cut 5 bases from V and 3 bases from J; bases unmatched to any gene: 0. CDR3 length equals 11 residues. The germline CDR1 and CDR2 sequences are DFQATT and SNEGSKA (reference sequence). The CDR3 here is CSADRGYEQYF. The DNA for the CDR3 is TGCAGTGCTGACAGGGGCTACGAGCAGTACTTC.